Each of the 27 T cell receptor beta chains below was sequenced from the same sample in a study of regulatory T cells in long-lasting Graves disease. Noted time point: persistent/refractory GD, antithyroid drugs over 5 years with positive TRAb. PBMCs provided the RNA from which the TCR library was made. Libraries of TCR beta came from iRepertoire HTBI primers plus Arm-PCR of CDR3 regions. TCRdb redid the calling of the multiplex PCR reads with MiXCR, one entry per CDR3 protein. The sample consists of over 350,000 distinct CDR3 sequences, less than 25% of them appearing once. Specimen: peripheral blood mononuclear cells (PBMCs), collected when the disease was refractory, from a patient treated with antithyroid drugs. The receptors come from a female donor with Graves disease.

This clonotype was seen many times. J is TRBJ2-7 and V is TRBV10-3; D gene unclear. The length of the CDR3 is 13 residues. Trimming shortened V by 4 bases and J by 2 bases, and 9 bases separated the two germline ends. Germline lookup yields CDR1 ENHRY and CDR2 SYGVKD. The DNA of the CDR3 is TGTGCCATCAGTGGAGACGGCCCCTACGAGCAGTACTTC. Translating it yields CAISGDGPYEQYF.

The J gene is TRBJ1-1, the V gene TRBV4-1, with D possibly TRBD1 on 5 matching bases. The CDR3 extends over 14 amino acids. Trimming took 1 base from V and 2 from J, leaving 8 bases between them. Looked up from germline, CDR1 is MGHRA and CDR2 is YSYEKL. The CDR3: CASSQGQSNTEAFF. The CDR3, as DNA: TGCGCCAGCAGCCAAGGACAGAGTAACACTGAAGCTTTCTTT.

For this clonotype: The junction departs from the called germline gene at one end, perhaps through a read error. The chain is built from TRBV2 and TRBJ2-4; D is ambiguous. This CDR3 has 13 residues. Germline CDR1 is SNHLY and CDR2 is FYNNEI. CDR3 sequence reads: CASSEARYDEQSF. For the CDR3, the DNA is TGTGCCAGCAGTGAAGCGCGATATGATGAGCAGTCCTTC.

A few counts support this clonotype. The rearrangement uses TRBV7-9 and TRBJ1-1, with D perhaps TRBD1 (6 bases). V shed 6 bases and J shed 3 bases, with 11 bases lying between them. The length of the CDR3 is 13 residues. Germline loops: CDR1 SEHNR, CDR2 FQNEAQ (reference sequence). The CDR3: CASRRDTYTEAFF. The CDR3 DNA reads as TGTGCCAGCAGGAGGGACACCTACACTGAAGCTTTCTTT.

This clonotype appeared many times. V and J are TRBV9 and TRBJ2-2; 16 nucleotides match TRBD2. With 4 bases clipped from V and 3 bases from J, the junction kept 6 bases outside the gene matches. CDR1 and CDR2 (germline): SGDLS, YYNGEE. The CDR3 totals 18 residues. The CDR3 bases are TGTGCCAGCAGCCCGGGACTAGCGGGAGGGCCCGACACCGGGGAGCTGTTTTTT. Translation: CASSPGLAGGPDTGELFF. Full variable domain (remainder filled in from reference TRBV9 and TRBJ2-2): DSGVTQTPKHLITATGQRVTLRCSPRSGDLSVYWYQQSLDQGLQFLIQYYNGEERAKGNILERFSAQQFPDLHSELNLSSLELGDSALYFCASSPGLAGGPDTGELFFGEGSRLTVL.

The chain joins TRBV20-1 to TRBJ2-7, with 11 bases that match TRBD1. The junction had 13 bases not matched to a gene; V was cut back by 1 base and J by 5 bases. Germline values: CDR1 DFQATT, CDR2 SNEGSKA (reference sequence). CDR3 length: 17 amino acids. CDR3 residues: CSARANARDRGSHEQYF. CDR3 coding DNA: TGCAGTGCTAGAGCTAACGCTAGGGACAGGGGGTCCCACGAGCAGTACTTC.

In its sample, this clonotype was seen many times. The V gene is TRBV27, the J gene TRBJ2-7; D unresolved. Trimming pared 0 bases from V and 0 bases from J, leaving 6 bases between. The CDR3 covers 14 residues. Germline loops: CDR1 MNHEY, CDR2 SMNVEV (reference sequence). CDR3 nucleotide sequence: TGTGCCAGCAGTTTATCCACAGTCTCCTACGAGCAGTACTTC. Protein sequence: CASSLSTVSYEQYF.

This clonotype was recorded at least ten times. V and J are TRBV12-3 or TRBV12-4 and TRBJ1-4; D is perhaps TRBD1 (5 bases). Trimming pared 5 bases from V and 7 bases from J, leaving 17 bases between. This CDR3 has 15 residues. The CDR3 nucleotides read TGTGCCAGCAGTCCCCCAGGGTCAATAAGTGAAAAACTGTTTTTT. Its translation: CASSPPGSISEKLFF.

V gene TRBV6-5 combines with J gene TRBJ2-7; 7 bases are a match to TRBD2. Germline CDR1 and CDR2: MNHEY and SVGAGI. This CDR3 has 15 amino acids. With 2 bases clipped from V and 5 bases from J, the junction kept 9 bases outside the gene matches. The CDR3, as DNA: TGTGCCAGCAGTTACAACGGGGGAGGGCCGAACGAGCAGTACTTC. This translates into CASSYNGGGPNEQYF.

This clonotype showed up many times. The J gene is TRBJ2-4, the V gene TRBV28, with a tentative D call TRBD2 (5 bases). Germline V gives CDR1 MDHEN, CDR2 SYDVKM. This CDR3 has 14 residues. The germline V and J ends were trimmed by 6 bases and 6 bases, with 15 bases remaining between them. The CDR3 region is CASRVLGAVNIQYF. For the CDR3, the DNA is TGTGCCAGCAGGGTTCTGGGAGCGGTAAACATTCAGTACTTC.

This clonotype was detected ten times or more. The junction differs from germline at one of its ends, possibly a read error. V gene TRBV7-8 combines with J gene TRBJ1-2; D unclear. The CDR3 loop spans 14 amino acids. CDR1 and CDR2 from the germline V gene are SGHVS and FQNEAQ. In nucleotides, the CDR3 is TGTGCCAGCACCTTAGGAAGTTCTAACTATGGCTACACCTTC. Protein product: CASTLGSSNYGYTF.

A few counts support this clonotype. The chain employs TRBV19 and TRBJ1-1; TRBD1 is a possible D gene (6 bases). Trimming pared 5 bases from V and 0 bases from J, leaving 13 bases between. The CDR3 totals 15 residues. Germline V gene data show CDR1 as LNHDA and CDR2 as SQIVND (reference sequence). The CDR3 reads CASSWRQDMNTEAFF. CDR3 in DNA: TGTGCCAGTAGTTGGCGACAGGATATGAACACTGAAGCTTTCTTT.

This clonotype was recorded once. A much larger clone lies one base from this, so it may be a read error. CDR3 in DNA: TGTGCCAGCAATCTGATCACTGAAGCTTTCTTT. Translating gives CASNLITEAFF. This chain joins TRBV2 and TRBJ1-1; D remains ambiguous. V was clipped by 7 bases and J by 4 bases, with 7 bases between them. Per germline, CDR1 SNHLY and CDR2 FYNNEI. This CDR3 is 11 amino acids long. Full variable domain (remainder filled in from reference TRBV2 and TRBJ1-1): EPEVTQTPSHQVTQMGQEVILRCVPISNHLYFYWYRQILGQKVEFLVSFYNNEISEKSEIFDDQFSVERPDGSNFTLKIRSTKLEDSAMYFCASNLITEAFFGQGTRLTVV.

This clonotype was observed a handful of times. V gene TRBV11-2 combines with J gene TRBJ1-5; 9 bases agree with TRBD1. Germline assignment: CDR1 SGHAT and CDR2 FQNNGV. There are 17 residues in the CDR3. V lost 0 bases and J lost 2; bases outside the gene matches: 5. The CDR3 here is CASSLEGTGMGNQPQHF. The CDR3 DNA sequence: TGTGCCAGCAGCTTAGAGGGGACAGGGATGGGCAATCAGCCCCAGCATTTT.

The chain joins TRBV7-2 to TRBJ1-2, with 7 bases lining up with TRBD1. CDR1 and CDR2 (germline): SGHTA, FQGNSA. The trim removed 5 bases at V and 8 bases at J, leaving 14 bases unmatched. This CDR3 is built from 15 residues. CDR3 protein: CASSQESFPRGGYTF. The CDR3, as DNA: TGTGCCAGCAGCCAAGAATCTTTCCCCAGGGGGGGCTACACCTTC. The full variable domain, with the rest looked up from reference TRBV7-2 and TRBJ1-2, is GAGVSQSPSNKVTEKGKDVELRCDPISGHTALYWYRQSLGQGLEFLIYFQGNSAPDKSGLPSDRFSAERTGGSVSTLTIQRTQQEDSAVYLCASSQESFPRGGYTFGSGTRLTVV.

This clonotype showed up many times. V and J are TRBV12-3 or TRBV12-4 and TRBJ2-7; no definite D call. The V gene lost 3 bases and the J gene lost 4 bases, with 7 bases spanning the gap. The CDR3 covers 12 residues. The CDR3 DNA reads as TGTGCCAGCAGTTTGAATACTTACGAGCAGTACTTC. Residues: CASSLNTYEQYF.

This clonotype has ten or more counts. This chain connects TRBV28 to TRBJ1-2; no firm D call. The length of the CDR3 is 13 residues. Germline CDR1 reads MDHEN; CDR2 reads SYDVKM. Trimming took off 1 base at V and 6 bases at J, with 9 bases between the two ends. The CDR3 spells CASSLLRGDGYTF. CDR3 DNA: TGTGCCAGCAGTTTATTACGGGGAGATGGCTACACCTTC.

On this clonotype itself: A clone one base away is much larger, so this may be a read error. This chain links TRBV20-1 with TRBJ2-7; 9 positions match TRBD2. The germline CDR1 and CDR2 sequences are DFQATT and SNEGSKA (reference sequence). The CDR3 runs 15 residues. The ends lost 6 bases at V and 5 bases at J; junction bases unmatched: 14. In nucleotides, the CDR3 is TGCAGTGCCCCAGAACGAGGCGGGAGGGCCCACGAGCAGTACTTC. Protein sequence: CSAPERGGRAHEQYF.

This sequence joins TRBV10-3 and TRBJ1-1; no clear D gene. CDR1 ENHRY and CDR2 SYGVKD come from the germline V gene. Trimming took 7 bases from V and 2 from J, leaving 11 bases between them. The CDR3 totals 13 residues. CDR3 in amino acids: CAITSAANTEAFF. CDR3 DNA: TGTGCCATCACGTCCGCGGCTAACACTGAAGCTTTCTTT.

This clonotype was seen only a few times. V and J are TRBV2 and TRBJ2-7; 8 nucleotides line up with TRBD1. Germline CDR1 reads SNHLY; CDR2 reads FYNNEI. The CDR3 is 14 residues long. V was clipped by 5 bases and J by 1 base; unmatched bases: 4. The CDR3 DNA reads as TGTGCCAGCAGTCCCAACAGGGGGTCCTACGAGCAGTACTTC. Residues: CASSPNRGSYEQYF. The full variable domain, rest sourced from reference TRBV2 and TRBJ2-7, is EPEVTQTPSHQVTQMGQEVILRCVPISNHLYFYWYRQILGQKVEFLVSFYNNEISEKSEIFDDQFSVERPDGSNFTLKIRSTKLEDSAMYFCASSPNRGSYEQYFGPGTRLTVT.

This clonotype was counted ten times or more. The chain recombines TRBV2 with TRBJ1-4; 8 bases agree with TRBD1. Germline CDR1 is SNHLY and CDR2 is FYNNEI. After removal of 6 bases from V and 9 bases from J, the junction contained 9 bases not matched to a gene. The CDR3 extends over 14 amino acids. CDR3 sequence: CASSARTGIQKLFF. Written as DNA, the CDR3 is TGTGCCAGCAGCGCCCGGACAGGGATACAAAAACTGTTTTTT.

Only a few counts were recorded for this clonotype. The chain recombines TRBV29-1 with TRBJ2-2; 7 positions match TRBD2. J gave up 2 bases and V 6 bases, and 6 bases lay outside the gene matches. The CDR3 sequence is 14 residues long. The germline V gene encodes CDR1 SQVTM and CDR2 ANQGSEA. DNA for the CDR3: TGCAGCGTCATCGGAGCGGGAAACACCGGGGAGCTGTTTTTT. Amino acid sequence: CSVIGAGNTGELFF.

The chain employs TRBV11-2 and TRBJ2-2, with D tentatively TRBD2 (6 bases). The V and J ends lost 2 bases and 1 base respectively, with 14 bases between them. Germline V gives CDR1 SGHAT, CDR2 FQNNGV. The CDR3 extends over 17 amino acids. The CDR3 reads CASSLRGDSGNTGELFF. The DNA of the CDR3 is TGTGCCAGCAGCTTAAGAGGAGATAGCGGGAACACCGGGGAGCTGTTTTTT.

A few counts support this clonotype. The chain has TRBV6-1 and TRBJ2-7; weak D call: TRBD2 (5 bases). CDR1 is MNHNS and CDR2 is SASEGT in the germline V gene. This CDR3 comprises 13 residues. The ends were cut back, 10 bases at V and 6 bases at J, with 19 bases in the middle. In DNA form, the CDR3 reads TGTGCCACCTCTAGGCCTAGCTTGATCGAGCAGTACTTC. Its translation: CATSRPSLIEQYF.

This clonotype occurred many times. The J gene is TRBJ1-1, the V gene TRBV12-3 or TRBV12-4; a possible D gene is TRBD1 (6 bases). This CDR3 region has 13 residues. Deletions cut 3 bases from V and 4 bases from J, with 9 bases between. CDR3 sequence reads: CASSFGGLTEAFF. The CDR3 DNA sequence: TGTGCCAGCAGTTTTGGGGGGCTCACTGAAGCTTTCTTT.

The rearrangement links TRBV4-2 to TRBJ2-7, with 8 bases identical to TRBD1. Per germline, CDR1 LGHNA and CDR2 YNFKEQ. Trimming took 0 bases from V and 3 from J; bases not matched to a gene: 4. CDR3 length: 15 amino acids. The CDR3 spells CASSQEDRVVYEQYF. In DNA form, the CDR3 reads TGTGCCAGCAGCCAAGAGGACAGGGTTGTCTACGAGCAGTACTTC.

This chain connects TRBV14 to TRBJ1-4; D may be TRBD1 (5 bases). The CDR3 covers 17 residues. In germline, CDR1 is SGHDN, CDR2 FVKESK. The germline V and J ends were trimmed by 3 bases and 5 bases, with 19 bases remaining between them. CDR3: CASSHLEFGGENEKLFF. CDR3 sequence (DNA): TGTGCCAGCAGCCACCTCGAGTTTGGGGGAGAAAATGAAAAACTGTTTTTT.